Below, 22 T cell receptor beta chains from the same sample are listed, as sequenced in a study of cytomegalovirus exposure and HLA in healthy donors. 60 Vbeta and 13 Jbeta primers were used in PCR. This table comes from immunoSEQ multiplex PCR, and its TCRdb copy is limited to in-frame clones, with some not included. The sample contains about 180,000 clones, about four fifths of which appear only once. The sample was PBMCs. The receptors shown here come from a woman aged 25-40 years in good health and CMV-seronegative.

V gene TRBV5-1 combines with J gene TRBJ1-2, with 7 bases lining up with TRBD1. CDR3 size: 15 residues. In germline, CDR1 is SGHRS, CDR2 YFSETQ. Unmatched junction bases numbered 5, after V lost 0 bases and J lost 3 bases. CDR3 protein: CASSLAPGGDYGYTF. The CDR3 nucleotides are TGCGCCAGCAGCTTGGCCCCAGGGGGTGACTATGGCTACACCTTC.

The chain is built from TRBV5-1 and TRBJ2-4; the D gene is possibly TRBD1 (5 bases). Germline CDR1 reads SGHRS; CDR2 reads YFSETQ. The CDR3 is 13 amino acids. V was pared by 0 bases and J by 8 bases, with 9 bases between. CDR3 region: CASSLEQGDIQYF. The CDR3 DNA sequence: TGCGCCAGCAGCTTGGAGCAGGGTGACATTCAGTACTTC.

The CDR3 sequence: CAWMVPWRGGDNEQFF. CDR3 DNA sequence: TGTGCCTGGATGGTTCCTTGGCGGGGGGGGGACAATGAGCAGTTCTTC. The V call is TRBV30, the J call TRBJ2-1; 9 bases are a match to TRBD2. CDR1 and CDR2 (germline): GTSNPN, SVGIG (reference sequence). This CDR3 has 16 residues. The V segment lost 4 bases and the J segment 5 bases; nucleotides outside the gene matches: 12.

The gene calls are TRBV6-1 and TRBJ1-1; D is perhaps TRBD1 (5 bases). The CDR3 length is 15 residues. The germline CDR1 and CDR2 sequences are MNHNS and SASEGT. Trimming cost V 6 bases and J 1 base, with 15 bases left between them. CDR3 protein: CASSQSLGGNTEAFF. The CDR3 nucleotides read TGTGCCAGCAGCCAATCCCTGGGGGGGAACACTGAAGCTTTCTTT.

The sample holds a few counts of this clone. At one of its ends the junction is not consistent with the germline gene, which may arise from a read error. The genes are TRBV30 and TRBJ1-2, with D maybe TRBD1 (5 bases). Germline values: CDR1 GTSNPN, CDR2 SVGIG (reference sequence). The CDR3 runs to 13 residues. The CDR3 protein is CAWRGDGASLRGF. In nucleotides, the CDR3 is TGTGCCTGGAGGGGGGACGGCGCTTCGCTACGGGGGTTC.

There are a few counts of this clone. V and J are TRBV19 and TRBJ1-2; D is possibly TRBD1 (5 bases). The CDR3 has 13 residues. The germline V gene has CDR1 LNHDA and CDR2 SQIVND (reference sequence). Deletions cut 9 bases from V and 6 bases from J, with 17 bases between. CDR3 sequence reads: CASGARVRNGYTF. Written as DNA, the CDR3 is TGTGCCAGCGGAGCCAGGGTACGGAATGGCTACACCTTC.

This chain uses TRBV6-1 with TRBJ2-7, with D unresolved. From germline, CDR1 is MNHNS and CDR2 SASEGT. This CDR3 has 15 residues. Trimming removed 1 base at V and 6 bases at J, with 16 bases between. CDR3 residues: CASSEVYGTRSEQYF. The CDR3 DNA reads TGTGCCAGCAGTGAAGTATATGGTACTCGTAGCGAGCAGTACTTC.

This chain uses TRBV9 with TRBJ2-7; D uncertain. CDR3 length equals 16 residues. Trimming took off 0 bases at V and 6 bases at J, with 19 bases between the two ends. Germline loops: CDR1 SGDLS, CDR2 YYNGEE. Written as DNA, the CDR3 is TGTGCCAGCAGCGTAGCCCCCGTGGGCCCCCTGTGCGAGCAGTACTTC. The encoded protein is CASSVAPVGPLCEQYF.

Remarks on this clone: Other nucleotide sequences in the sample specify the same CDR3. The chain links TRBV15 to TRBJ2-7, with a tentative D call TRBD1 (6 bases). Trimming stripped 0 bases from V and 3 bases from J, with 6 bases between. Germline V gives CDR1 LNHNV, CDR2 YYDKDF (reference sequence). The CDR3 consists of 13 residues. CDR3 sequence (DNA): TGTGCCACCAGCAGAGAACAGGGCTACGAGCAGTACTTC. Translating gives CATSREQGYEQYF.

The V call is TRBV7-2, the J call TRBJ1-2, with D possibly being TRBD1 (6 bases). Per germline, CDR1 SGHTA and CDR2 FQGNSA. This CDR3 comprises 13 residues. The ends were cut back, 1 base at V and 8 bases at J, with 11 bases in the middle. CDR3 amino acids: CASSLGAGEGYTF. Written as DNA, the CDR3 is TGTGCCAGCAGCTTAGGGGCAGGGGAAGGCTACACCTTC.

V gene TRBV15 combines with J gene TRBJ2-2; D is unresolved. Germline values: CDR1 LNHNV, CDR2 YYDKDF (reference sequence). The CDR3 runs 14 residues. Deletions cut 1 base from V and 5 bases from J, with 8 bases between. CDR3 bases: TGTGCCACCAGCAGAGGATCAGGAACCGGGGAGCTGTTTTTT. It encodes CATSRGSGTGELFF.

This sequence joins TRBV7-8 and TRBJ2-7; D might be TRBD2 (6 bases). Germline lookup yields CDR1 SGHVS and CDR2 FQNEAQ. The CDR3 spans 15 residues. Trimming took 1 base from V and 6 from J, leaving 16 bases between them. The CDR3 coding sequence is TGTGCCAGCAGCTTAGGGGCTAGCGAGGTTGTCGAGCAGTACTTC. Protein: CASSLGASEVVEQYF.

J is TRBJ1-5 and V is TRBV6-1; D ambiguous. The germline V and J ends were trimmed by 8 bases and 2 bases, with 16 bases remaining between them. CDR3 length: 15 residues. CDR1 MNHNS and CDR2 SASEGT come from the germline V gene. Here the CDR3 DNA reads TGTGCCAGCGGACTAGGGTCGAGGGGCAATCAGCCCCAGCATTTT. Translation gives CASGLGSRGNQPQHF.

The CDR3 reads CASSIVGLGMANVLTF. In DNA, the CDR3 is TGTGCCAGTAGTATAGTGGGCCTCGGGATGGCCAACGTCCTGACTTTC. The chain has TRBV19 and TRBJ2-6, with D possibly matching TRBD2 (5 bases). V dropped 1 base and J dropped 6 bases, with 13 bases sitting between them. The CDR3 is made up of 16 amino acids. Germline-derived CDR1 and CDR2 are LNHDA and SQIVND (reference sequence).

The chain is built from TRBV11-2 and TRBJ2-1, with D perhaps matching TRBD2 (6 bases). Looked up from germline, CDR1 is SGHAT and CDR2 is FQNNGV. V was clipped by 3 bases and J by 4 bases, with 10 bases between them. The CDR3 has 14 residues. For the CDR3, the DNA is TGTGCCAGCAGCTTCGCGGGGAATTACAATGAGCAGTTCTTC. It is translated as CASSFAGNYNEQFF.

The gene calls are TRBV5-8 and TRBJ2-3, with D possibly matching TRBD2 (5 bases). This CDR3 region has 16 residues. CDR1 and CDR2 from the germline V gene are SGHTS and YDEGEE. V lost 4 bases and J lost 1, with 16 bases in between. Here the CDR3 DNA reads TGTGCCAGCAGCCCGCTGTGGGAGAGGGGCACAGATACGCAGTATTTT. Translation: CASSPLWERGTDTQYF.

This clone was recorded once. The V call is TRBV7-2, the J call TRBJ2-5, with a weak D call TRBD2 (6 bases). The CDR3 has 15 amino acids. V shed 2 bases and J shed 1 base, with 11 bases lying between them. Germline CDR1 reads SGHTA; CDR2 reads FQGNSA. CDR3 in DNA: TGTGCCAGCAGCTTACTCCGGGACTCCCAAGAGACCCAGTACTTC. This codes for CASSLLRDSQETQYF.

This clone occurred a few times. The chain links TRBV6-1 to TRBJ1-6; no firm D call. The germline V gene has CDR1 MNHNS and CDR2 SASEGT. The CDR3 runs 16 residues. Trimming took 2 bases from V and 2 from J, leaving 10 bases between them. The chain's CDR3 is CASSELVGAYNSPLHF. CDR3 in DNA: TGTGCCAGCAGTGAATTGGTCGGGGCCTATAATTCACCCCTCCACTTT.

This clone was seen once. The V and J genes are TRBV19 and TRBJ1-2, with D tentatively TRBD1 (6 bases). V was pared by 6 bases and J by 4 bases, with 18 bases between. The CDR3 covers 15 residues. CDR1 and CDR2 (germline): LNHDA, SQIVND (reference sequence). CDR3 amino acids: CASSASGERSYGYTF. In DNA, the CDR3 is TGTGCCAGTAGCGCATCAGGGGAGCGGAGCTATGGCTACACCTTC.

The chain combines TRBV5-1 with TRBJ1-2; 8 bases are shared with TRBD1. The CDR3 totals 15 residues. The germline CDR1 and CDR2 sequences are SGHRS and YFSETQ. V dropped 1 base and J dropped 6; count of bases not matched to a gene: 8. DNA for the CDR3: TGCGCCAGCAGCTTGACCGCCGGGACAGGCGATGGCTACACCTTC. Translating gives CASSLTAGTGDGYTF.

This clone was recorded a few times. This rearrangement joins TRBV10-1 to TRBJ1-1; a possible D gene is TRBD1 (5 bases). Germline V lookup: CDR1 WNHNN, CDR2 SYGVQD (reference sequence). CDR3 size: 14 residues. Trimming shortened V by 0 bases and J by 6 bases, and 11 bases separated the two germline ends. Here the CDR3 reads CASSESGRVAEAFF. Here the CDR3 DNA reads TGCGCCAGCAGTGAGTCTGGCAGGGTTGCTGAAGCTTTCTTT.

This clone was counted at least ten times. The CDR3 here is CASSDRGTDTQYF. CDR3 nucleotides: TGTGCCAGTAGTGACAGGGGCACAGATACGCAGTATTTT. The chain employs TRBV19 and TRBJ2-3; TRBD1 matches at 7 bases. The CDR3 is 13 residues long. Per germline, CDR1 LNHDA and CDR2 SQIVND (reference sequence). V was pared by 5 bases and J by 1 base, with 0 bases of the junction left unmatched.